Following are 25 T cell receptor beta chains from one sample sequenced in a study of T cell repertoires in cytomegalovirus infection (dated by TCRdb to the late 2010s). The sequencer was an Illumina HiSeq 1500. TCRdb passed the public sequencing reads through fastp at Q25 and MiXCR, retaining productive beta sequences. Each CDR3 protein appears once, grouped with its most common genes and DNA. This sample lists 480,000 or so distinct CDR3 sequences; over 9% were detected once. Around 9.6% of the sample goes to the ten largest clones. The sample taken for sequencing was PBMCs. These receptors were collected from a human donor in good health (CMV status not recorded). Some clones in this sample may be carry-over from other donors' samples.

This sequence joins TRBV7-9 and TRBJ2-1, with TRBD2 matching over 9 bases. This CDR3 region has 19 residues. J lost 0 bases, V lost 4 bases, and 13 bases had no gene match. Germline V CDR1 and CDR2: SEHNR, FQNEAQ (reference sequence). The CDR3 spells CASSSSGRSRTSSYNEQFF. The CDR3, as DNA: TGTGCCAGCAGCTCGAGCGGGAGGTCGCGGACGAGCTCCTACAATGAGCAGTTCTTC. The full variable domain, with the rest looked up from reference TRBV7-9 and TRBJ2-1, is DTGVSQNPRHKITKRGQNVTFRCDPISEHNRLYWYRQTLGQGPEFLTYFQNEAQLEKSRLLSDRFSAERPKGSFSTLEIQRTEQGDSAMYLCASSSSGRSRTSSYNEQFFGPGTRLTVL.

Many counts were recorded for this clonotype. V and J are TRBV7-8 and TRBJ2-5, with D tentatively TRBD1 (6 bases). This CDR3 is 13 amino acids long. V was clipped by 5 bases and J by 6 bases, with 13 bases between them. Per germline, CDR1 SGHVS and CDR2 FQNEAQ. In DNA form, the CDR3 reads TGTGCCAGCAGCGGACAGTCCAAGAAGACCCAGTACTTC. The encoded protein is CASSGQSKKTQYF.

This clonotype was detected only a few times. The chain combines TRBV5-1 with TRBJ2-1; weak D call: TRBD2 (6 bases). In germline, CDR1 is SGHRS, CDR2 YFSETQ. CDR3 length: 17 amino acids. V dropped 3 bases and J dropped 4 bases, with 20 bases sitting between them. The CDR3 loop reads CASSSPTSGENYNEQFF. The CDR3 region has the DNA TGCGCCAGCAGCTCCCCGACTTCGGGGGAAAATTACAATGAGCAGTTCTTC.

This clonotype has a count of ten or more. The chain employs TRBV7-2 and TRBJ2-1, with D unresolved. The germline V gene encodes CDR1 SGHTA and CDR2 FQGNSA. The CDR3 runs 14 residues. The V end was cut by 7 bases, the J end by 5 bases, with 15 bases between. The chain's CDR3 is CASTFGRSHNEQFF. The CDR3 DNA reads TGTGCCAGCACCTTCGGACGGTCCCACAATGAGCAGTTCTTC.

This clonotype was found once. The chain recombines TRBV5-1 with TRBJ2-2, with 9 bases fitting TRBD2. CDR3 size: 16 residues. From germline, CDR1 is SGHRS and CDR2 YFSETQ. With 4 bases clipped from V and 5 bases from J, the junction kept 9 bases outside the gene matches. Here the CDR3 DNA reads TGCGCCAGCAGCGACCCGCGGGAGGGCCGGACCGGGGAGCTGTTTTTT. This encodes CASSDPREGRTGELFF.

The chain employs TRBV28 and TRBJ1-2; D perhaps matches TRBD1 (5 bases). V was shortened by 1 base and J by 8 bases, with 17 bases between the two germline ends. The CDR3 contains 15 residues. Germline CDR1 is MDHEN and CDR2 is SYDVKM. CDR3 region: CASSLSLVGREGYTF. The CDR3 nucleotides read TGTGCCAGCAGTTTATCCCTGGTGGGGCGGGAGGGCTACACCTTC.

This clonotype was seen ten or more times. This chain connects TRBV7-6 to TRBJ2-5; TRBD2 agrees at 10 bases. V lost 1 base to trimming and J lost 6 bases; unmatched junction nucleotides: 5. CDR3 size: 15 residues. Germline CDR1 reads SGHVS; CDR2 reads FNYEAQ. Written as DNA, the CDR3 is TGTGCCAGCAGCTTAGGGCCTAGCGGGGGCCAGACCCAGTACTTC. Amino acids: CASSLGPSGGQTQYF.

This clonotype was picked up a small number of times. This chain links TRBV29-1 with TRBJ1-2, with TRBD1 identical over 9 bases. Germline loops: CDR1 SQVTM, CDR2 ANQGSEA. The length of the CDR3 is 13 residues. Losses at the gene ends were 3 bases for V and 6 bases for J; bases not matched to a gene: 5. The CDR3 is CSVEGDRVDGYTF. The CDR3 DNA reads TGCAGCGTTGAGGGGGACAGGGTCGATGGCTACACCTTC.

This clonotype was counted a few times. The chain uses TRBV19 and TRBJ2-7; TRBD1 matches at 8 bases. CDR1 and CDR2 (germline): LNHDA, SQIVND (reference sequence). The CDR3 runs 15 residues. Trimming at V came to 9 bases and at J to 0 bases, leaving 10 bases not matched to a gene. The CDR3 spells CASPPRDRSSYEQYF. The CDR3 nucleotides read TGTGCCAGCCCCCCTCGGGACAGGAGCTCCTACGAGCAGTACTTC.

The chain is built from TRBV20-1 and TRBJ2-5; 9 nucleotides align to TRBD1. This CDR3 has 14 residues. V dropped 5 bases and J dropped 3; count of bases not matched to a gene: 7. Germline loops: CDR1 DFQATT, CDR2 SNEGSKA (reference sequence). DNA for the CDR3: TGCAGTGCTCCGGGACAGGGTATGAAAGAGACCCAGTACTTC. Translating it yields CSAPGQGMKETQYF.

This clonotype has a count of ten or more. This chain connects TRBV7-9 to TRBJ2-3; 10 bases line up with TRBD2. After removal of 1 base from V and 2 bases from J, the junction contained 6 bases not matched to a gene. The CDR3 sequence is 17 residues long. Germline V lookup: CDR1 SEHNR, CDR2 FQNEAQ (reference sequence). The CDR3 DNA follows: TGTGCCAGCAGCTTAGACCTAGCGGGAGTGACCACAGATACGCAGTATTTT. It translates to CASSLDLAGVTTDTQYF.

This clonotype was seen repeatedly, ten times or more. The genes are TRBV19 and TRBJ2-2; D is unresolved. Trimming removed 4 bases at V and 1 base at J, with 10 bases between. The germline gives CDR1 LNHDA, CDR2 SQIVND (reference sequence). This CDR3 contains 15 residues. The DNA for the CDR3 is TGTGCCAGTAGTAGGGTTAGCCTGAACACCGGGGAGCTGTTTTTT. Translating it yields CASSRVSLNTGELFF.

The sample holds many counts of this clonotype. The chain carries TRBV11-3 and TRBJ2-3; a possible D gene is TRBD2 (6 bases). The germline CDR1 and CDR2 sequences are SGHNT and YENEEA. V was trimmed by 4 bases and J by 3 bases, leaving 17 bases between them. This CDR3 spans 16 amino acids. CDR3 region: CASSSGQGEVTDTQYF. CDR3 nucleotides: TGTGCCAGCAGCTCGGGCCAAGGGGAGGTTACAGATACGCAGTATTTT.

This clonotype came up a few times. V is TRBV20-1 and J is TRBJ2-2; 7 nucleotides match TRBD2. The CDR3 runs 17 residues. J lost 0 bases, V lost 2 bases, and 9 bases had no gene match. CDR1 and CDR2 (germline): DFQATT, SNEGSKA (reference sequence). The CDR3 DNA reads TGCAGTGCTAGAATTGCTAGCGGCCCCACGAACACCGGGGAGCTGTTTTTT. Protein: CSARIASGPTNTGELFF.

Note on this clonotype: This could be a read error, since a much larger clone is one nucleotide away. This rearrangement joins TRBV20-1 to TRBJ1-4; D may be TRBD1 (5 bases). CDR3 size: 13 residues. V lost 5 bases to trimming and J lost 2 bases, with 9 bases between them. CDR1 and CDR2 (germline): DFQATT, SNEGSKA (reference sequence). CDR3 protein: CSAYGDTNEKLFF. The CDR3 nucleotides are TGCAGTGCTTACGGGGACACTAATGAAAAACTGTTTTTT.

As to this clonotype: Given the absence of the conserved phenylalanine or tryptophan at the CDR3 end, a read error is likely. The rearrangement links TRBV4-1 to TRBJ1-6; D not resolved. Trimming cost V 2 bases and J 6 bases, with 8 bases left between them. The CDR3 is made up of 14 amino acids. From germline, CDR1 is MGHRA and CDR2 YSYEKL. The chain's CDR3 is CASSQRHANSPLHC. The CDR3 bases are TGCGCCAGCAGCCAACGCCACGCTAATTCACCCCTCCACTGT.

This clonotype was seen at least ten times. Being one base from a much bigger clone, this may be a read error. This chain joins TRBV12-3 or TRBV12-4 and TRBJ2-7; the match to TRBD1 covers 9 bases. The CDR3 covers 14 residues. The ends lost 6 bases at V and 6 bases at J; junction bases unmatched: 9. CDR3 coding DNA: TGTGCCAGCAGACCGGGACAGGGATTAAGCGAGCAGTACTTC. It specifies CASRPGQGLSEQYF.

In this sample, this clonotype turned up a few times. The rearrangement joins TRBV29-1 to TRBJ1-1; 7 bases map to TRBD1. Trimming at V came to 7 bases and at J to 8 bases, leaving 10 bases not matched to a gene. The CDR3 has 12 residues. Germline assignment: CDR1 SQVTM and CDR2 ANQGSEA. CDR3 nucleotide sequence: TGCAGCGCAGAAACAGGGGTTGGGGAAGCTTTCTTT. It encodes CSAETGVGEAFF.

In this sample, this clonotype turned up many times. J is TRBJ1-1 and V is TRBV28; no reliable D call. The CDR3 spans 13 residues. The germline gives CDR1 MDHEN, CDR2 SYDVKM. Trimming left V 3 bases short and J 0 bases short, with 5 bases between. The DNA for the CDR3 is TGTGCCAGCAGTTTCCGCATGAACACTGAAGCTTTCTTT. Residues: CASSFRMNTEAFF.

This clonotype has a handful of counts. This chain joins TRBV6-1 and TRBJ2-1, with 8 positions matching TRBD1. Trimming cost V 5 bases and J 10 bases; bases outside gene matches: 13. CDR1 is MNHNS, CDR2 SASEGT, per germline. There are 15 residues in the CDR3. The CDR3 protein is CASSQETGGTPEQFF. DNA of the CDR3: TGTGCCAGCAGTCAAGAAACAGGGGGGACCCCGGAGCAGTTCTTC.

This clonotype came up many times. J is TRBJ2-7 and V is TRBV19, with 10 bases lining up with TRBD2. The ends lost 5 bases at V and 2 bases at J; junction bases unmatched: 6. Germline loops: CDR1 LNHDA, CDR2 SQIVND (reference sequence). The CDR3 length is 15 residues. The CDR3 loop reads CASSSGLAETYEQYF. The CDR3, as DNA: TGTGCCAGTAGTTCCGGACTAGCGGAGACCTACGAGCAGTACTTC.

Remarks on this clonotype: A read error may explain this, as a much larger clone is one base away. V and J are TRBV12-3 or TRBV12-4 and TRBJ1-2, with 9 bases identical to TRBD1. CDR3 length: 14 residues. V lost 6 bases to trimming and J lost 10 bases; unmatched junction nucleotides: 12. As DNA, the CDR3 is TGTGCCAGCAGGGGATTTGACAGGGGGGATGACTACACCTTC. This gives the protein CASRGFDRGDDYTF.

The sample holds many counts of this clonotype. This chain links TRBV7-8 with TRBJ2-2, with a weak D call TRBD2 (6 bases). The CDR3 sequence is 16 residues long. Germline CDR1 SGHVS, CDR2 FQNEAQ. V dropped 5 bases and J dropped 5 bases, with 18 bases sitting between them. The CDR3: CASSRPGDPLTGELFF. CDR3 DNA: TGTGCCAGCAGCCGGCCGGGGGACCCTTTGACCGGGGAGCTGTTTTTT.

This clonotype came up many times. CDR3 nucleotide sequence: TGTGCCAGCAGCTTGGGGGGGAGGGCCGGGAACAATGAGCAGTTCTTC. Protein product: CASSLGGRAGNNEQFF. The J gene is TRBJ2-1, the V gene TRBV5-6; 7 bases match TRBD2. V shed 0 bases, J shed 5 bases, and the junction held 8 bases outside the gene matches. Germline CDR1 SGHDT, CDR2 YYEEEE. The CDR3 covers 16 residues.

This clonotype was seen repeatedly, ten times or more. The chain has TRBV7-7 and TRBJ2-1; TRBD2 aligns across 10 bases. The germline CDR1 and CDR2 sequences are SSHAT and FNYEAQ (reference sequence). CDR3 size: 17 residues. Trimming at V came to 5 bases and at J to 8 bases, leaving 15 bases not matched to a gene. CDR3: CASSPAYGLAGADEQFF. CDR3 bases: TGTGCCAGCAGCCCCGCATATGGGCTAGCGGGGGCCGATGAGCAGTTCTTC.